This T cell receptor beta chain is drawn from a study of cytomegalovirus exposure and HLA in healthy donors. From germline, CDR1 is SGHDT and CDR2 YYEEEE. The CDR3 spans 16 residues. The junction had 6 bases not matched to a gene; V was cut back by 3 bases and J by 0 bases. In its sample, this clone was seen a few times. PCR involved 60 Vbeta and 13 Jbeta primers. Libraries were prepared by immunoSEQ multiplex PCR; TCRdb keeps only in-frame clonotypes and omits some of them. The table has approximately 110,000 clones, 65% to 80% seen once. The source material was PBMCs. The sequence was collected from a human donor in good health. V gene TRBV5-6 combines with J gene TRBJ1-3; the match to TRBD1 covers 7 bases. CDR3 coding DNA: TGTGCCAGCAGCTGGAGGGGACAGAGCTCTGGAAACACCATATATTTT. Protein sequence: CASSWRGQSSGNTIYF.